This entry lists 19 T cell receptor beta chains sequenced from one sample in a study of human T cells and chemical hapten exposure. MiXCR was run by TCRdb on the RACE reads, yielding one entry per CDR3 protein. The top ten hold 10% to 15% of the sample, which has fewer than 40,000 distinct CDR3 sequences, 5.5% seen once. Time point noted: healthy volunteer bleed at 6 weeks. It was unfractionated whole blood from which total RNA was extracted. The specimen was whole blood. The receptors were sampled from a human donor in good health. Some clones in this sample may be carry-over from other donors' samples.

This clonotype was seen at least ten times. The CDR3 DNA follows: TGCAGTGCTAGGGGGCCGGGACGGCGCCAAGAGACCCAGTACTTC. Translating gives CSARGPGRRQETQYF. This rearrangement joins TRBV20-1 to TRBJ2-5, with D perhaps assigned TRBD1 or TRBD2 (5 bases each). CDR1 is DFQATT, CDR2 SNEGSKA, per germline (reference sequence). This CDR3 has 15 amino acids. V was clipped by 3 bases and J by 1 base, with 15 bases between them.

The sample holds a few counts of this clonotype. The V and J genes are TRBV10-3 and TRBJ2-5, with TRBD1 matching 11 bases. There are 15 residues in the CDR3. From germline, CDR1 is ENHRY and CDR2 SYGVKD. J was trimmed by 5 bases and V by 6 bases; bases with no gene match: 8. The CDR3 region has the DNA TGTGCCATCAGCCCGGGACAGGGGGATTCGGAGACCCAGTACTTC. Translated: CAISPGQGDSETQYF.

This clonotype has at least ten counts. CDR3 sequence reads: CASSGRGEGPQHF. DNA for the CDR3: TGTGCCAGCAGTGGCCGGGGTGAAGGTCCCCAGCATTTT. The chain has TRBV2 and TRBJ1-5, with D hard to call. From germline, CDR1 is SNHLY and CDR2 FYNNEI. V was cut by 4 bases and J by 10 bases, with 14 bases left in between. There are 13 residues in the CDR3.

This clonotype has ten or more counts. The chain is built from TRBV19 and TRBJ1-2; tentative D call: TRBD1 (6 bases). Germline lookup yields CDR1 LNHDA and CDR2 SQIVND (reference sequence). The CDR3 is 14 amino acids. The V end lost 7 bases, the J end lost 5 bases, and 17 bases lay between the germline ends. This chain's CDR3 is CASTGTHGGYGYTF. DNA for the CDR3: TGTGCCAGTACCGGGACACACGGCGGGTATGGCTACACCTTC.

This clonotype was detected many times. The chain combines TRBV7-2 with TRBJ1-3; 7 bases align to TRBD1. The germline CDR1 and CDR2 sequences are SGHTA and FQGNSA. Trimming took 4 bases from V and 3 from J; bases not matched to a gene: 3. This CDR3 region has 14 residues. CDR3 residues: CASSSQGGGNTIYF. The DNA for the CDR3 is TGTGCCAGCAGCTCGCAGGGGGGTGGAAACACCATATATTTT.

This clonotype was seen only a few times. This chain uses TRBV12-3 or TRBV12-4 with TRBJ1-1; no definite D call. CDR3 length: 13 amino acids. The germline V and J ends were trimmed by 4 bases and 5 bases, with 11 bases remaining between them. CDR3 sequence reads: CASSSRFGTEAFF. Written as DNA, the CDR3 is TGTGCCAGCAGTTCCCGTTTTGGGACTGAAGCTTTCTTT.

This clonotype was detected many times. The CDR3 loop reads CASSPLGGTSGGAPGELFF. CDR3 nucleotide sequence: TGTGCCAGTAGTCCCCTTGGTGGGACTAGCGGGGGGGCCCCCGGGGAGCTGTTTTTT. This rearrangement joins TRBV19 to TRBJ2-2; TRBD2 matches 16 bases. CDR3 length: 19 residues. The junction had 12 bases not matched to a gene; V was cut back by 5 bases and J by 6 bases. Germline CDR1 reads LNHDA; CDR2 reads SQIVND (reference sequence).

This clonotype has a handful of counts. The chain employs TRBV24-1 and TRBJ1-2; 8 bases map to TRBD1. The CDR3 runs to 12 residues. Germline V gives CDR1 KGHDR, CDR2 SFDVKD. V was clipped by 6 bases and J by 5 bases; unmatched bases: 1. CDR3 sequence reads: CATSQGAYGYTF. CDR3 DNA: TGTGCCACCAGTCAGGGGGCGTATGGCTACACCTTC.

This clonotype has just a few counts. The J gene is TRBJ1-1, the V gene TRBV28; TRBD1 agrees at 7 bases. CDR1 is MDHEN and CDR2 is SYDVKM in the germline V gene. Unmatched junction bases numbered 12, after V lost 5 bases and J lost 0 bases. The CDR3 runs to 17 residues. The CDR3 DNA reads TGTGCCAGCAGTCCCCGGACAGGAACTCAGGTGAACACTGAAGCTTTCTTT. Protein sequence: CASSPRTGTQVNTEAFF.

In this sample, this clonotype turned up many times. The rearrangement joins TRBV30 to TRBJ2-7; tentative D call: TRBD1 (5 bases). Per the germline V gene, CDR1 is GTSNPN and CDR2 is SVGIG (reference sequence). Trimming took off 2 bases at V and 9 bases at J, with 20 bases between the two ends. The CDR3 is 14 amino acids. As DNA, the CDR3 is TGTGCCTGGAGTACCACCCTGACAGATTCCTGGCAGTACTTC. Protein sequence: CAWSTTLTDSWQYF. Full variable domain (rest looked up from reference TRBV30 and TRBJ2-7): SQTIHQWPATLVQPVGSPLSLECTVEGTSNPNLYWYRQAAGRGLQLLFYSVGIGQISSEVPQNLSASRPQDRQFILSSKKLLLSDSGFYLCAWSTTLTDSWQYFGPGTRLTVT.

There are many counts of this clonotype. The CDR3 region is CASSLLQNTGELFF. DNA for the CDR3: TGTGCCAGCAGTTTACTACAGAACACCGGGGAGCTGTTTTTT. This chain uses TRBV28 with TRBJ2-2; no clear D. The germline V gene has CDR1 MDHEN and CDR2 SYDVKM. The CDR3 has 14 amino acids. The germline V and J ends were trimmed by 2 bases and 1 base, with 5 bases remaining between them. Supplemented by reference TRBV28 and TRBJ2-2, the full variable domain reads DVKVTQSSRYLVKRTGEKVFLECVQDMDHENMFWYRQDPGLGLRLIYFSYDVKMKEKGDIPEGYSVSREKKERFSLILESASTNQTSMYLCASSLLQNTGELFFGEGSRLTVL.

This clonotype was detected many times. The chain carries TRBV3-1 and TRBJ1-2; no clear D. The V gene's germline CDR1 is LGHDT and CDR2 YNNKEL (reference sequence). V lost 0 bases to trimming and J lost 4 bases, with 9 bases between them. This CDR3 contains 14 residues. The CDR3 loop reads CASSQDTAGYGYTF. DNA for the CDR3: TGTGCCAGCAGCCAAGATACGGCAGGCTATGGCTACACCTTC. Filled out from reference TRBV3-1 and TRBJ1-2, the complete variable domain reads DTAVSQTPKYLVTQMGNDKSIKCEQNLGHDTMYWYKQDSKKFLKIMFSYNNKELIINETVPNRFSPKSPDKAHLNLHINSLELGDSAVYFCASSQDTAGYGYTFGSGTRLTVV.

This clonotype was detected only a few times. This chain joins TRBV12-3 or TRBV12-4 and TRBJ1-1; D gene uncertain. The CDR3 is made up of 13 amino acids. The V gene lost 2 bases and the J gene lost 4 bases, with 8 bases spanning the gap. CDR3 sequence (DNA): TGTGCCAGCAGTTTAAGAGGGAGCACTGAAGCTTTCTTT. Amino acid sequence: CASSLRGSTEAFF.

The CDR3 is CSVVLHSEQFF. CDR3 DNA sequence: TGCAGCGTTGTACTGCATAGTGAGCAGTTCTTC. The chain joins TRBV29-1 to TRBJ2-1, with D hard to call. Trimming took off 4 bases at V and 9 bases at J, with 10 bases between the two ends. This CDR3 is 11 amino acids long. Germline CDR1 SQVTM, CDR2 ANQGSEA.

In this sample, this clonotype turned up many times. DNA of the CDR3: TGTGCCAGCAGTCGGACAGAAAATTCACCCCTCCACTTT. Translation: CASSRTENSPLHF. The rearrangement joins TRBV12-3 or TRBV12-4 to TRBJ1-6; the D gene is possibly TRBD1 (6 bases). V was shortened by 5 bases and J by 7 bases, with 9 bases between the two germline ends. The CDR3 covers 13 residues.

Many counts were recorded for this clonotype. The chain joins TRBV14 to TRBJ2-7, with D possibly being TRBD1 (6 bases). The V end lost 2 bases, the J end lost 3 bases, and 11 bases lay between the germline ends. CDR1 and CDR2 from the germline V gene are SGHDN and FVKESK. The CDR3 totals 14 residues. The CDR3 sequence is CASSQRVQGYEQYF. The CDR3 nucleotides read TGTGCCAGCAGCCAAAGGGTACAGGGCTACGAGCAGTACTTC. The full variable domain, its missing parts supplied by reference TRBV14 and TRBJ2-7, is EAGVTQFPSHSVIEKGQTVTLRCDPISGHDNLYWYRRVMGKEIKFLLHFVKESKQDESGMPNNRFLAERTGGTYSTLKVQPAELEDSGVYFCASSQRVQGYEQYFGPGTRLTVT.

This clonotype has just a few counts. The chain carries TRBV6-6 and TRBJ2-3, with TRBD2 identical over 10 bases. Looked up from germline, CDR1 is MNHNY and CDR2 is SVGAGI (reference sequence). This CDR3 comprises 16 residues. V lost 5 bases, J lost 1 base, and 6 bases stayed unmatched. CDR3 sequence: CASSTKRGGRTDTQYF. DNA for the CDR3: TGTGCCAGCAGTACTAAGCGGGGGGGCCGCACAGATACGCAGTATTTT.

Many counts were recorded for this clonotype. The CDR3 DNA reads as TGTGCCAGCAGTAGGGTGGGCTACGAGCAGTACTTC. Amino acid sequence: CASSRVGYEQYF. The rearrangement links TRBV28 to TRBJ2-7; D gene ambiguous. Germline CDR1 and CDR2: MDHEN and SYDVKM. Between the trimmed V and J ends, which lost 5 bases and 3 bases, there was a span of 8 bases. The CDR3 runs to 12 residues.

This clonotype was observed many times. The chain links TRBV28 to TRBJ2-6, with TRBD1 matching 8 bases. Germline V gene lookup returns CDR1 MDHEN and CDR2 SYDVKM. Unmatched junction bases numbered 20, after V lost 7 bases and J lost 0 bases. This CDR3 spans 21 amino acids. CDR3 nucleotide sequence: TGTGCCAGCACTCAGGACAGGGCAGATTCGTGGTACTTCTCTGGGGCCAACGTCCTGACTTTC. This sequence encodes CASTQDRADSWYFSGANVLTF.